This T cell receptor beta chain was captured in a study of a mutant IDH1 vaccine in newly diagnosed glioma. Study summary: The study gave patients eight vaccinations in weeks 1, 3, 5, 7, 11, 15, 19, 23. Vaccination was launched 4-6 weeks after radiotherapy alone, or with temozolomide cycles.

Described time point: week 11, during vaccination. Each vaccine dose was 300 ug of mutant IDH1 20-mer peptide, with topical imiquimod. CDR1 is LGHNA, CDR2 YNFKEQ, per germline. The CDR3 extends over 15 amino acids. V gave up 5 bases and J gave up 5 bases, with 15 bases separating them. Sequencing was performed with immunoSEQ multiplex PCR; in TCRdb, only in-frame clones are kept and a portion is missing. Of 20,000 to 30,000 clones in the sample, around 73% were seen once. The table lists this clone with a few counts. Its antigen is currently unknown. The TCR comes from a young woman with glioma. V gene TRBV4-2 combines with J gene TRBJ1-4; D is possibly TRBD1 (5 bases). The sequencing here drew on PBMCs, taken from a glioma patient whose treatment included an IDH1 peptide vaccine. The CDR3 DNA follows: TGTGCCAGCAGCGAGGGGCCCGACGGAAATGAAAAACTGTTTTTT. This gives the protein CASSEGPDGNEKLFF.